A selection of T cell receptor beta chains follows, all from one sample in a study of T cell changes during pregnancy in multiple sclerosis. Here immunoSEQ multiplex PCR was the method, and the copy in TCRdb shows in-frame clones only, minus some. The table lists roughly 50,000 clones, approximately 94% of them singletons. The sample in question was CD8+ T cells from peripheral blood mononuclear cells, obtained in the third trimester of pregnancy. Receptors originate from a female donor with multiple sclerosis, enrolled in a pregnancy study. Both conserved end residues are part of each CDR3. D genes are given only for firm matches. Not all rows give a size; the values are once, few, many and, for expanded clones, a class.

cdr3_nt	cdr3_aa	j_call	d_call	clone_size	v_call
TGTGCCAGCAGTTTATCAGCGGGAGGTTTTAATGAGCAGTTCTTC	CASSLSAGGFNEQFF	TRBJ2-1	TRBD2	-	TRBV27
TGTGCCAGCAGTCTAGGACAGGGTCAGCCCCAGCATTTT	CASSLGQGQPQHF	TRBJ1-5	TRBD1	-	TRBV27
TGTGCCAGCAGGTCCTCTCGTGGCGGGGAGGGCACTGAAGCTTTCTTT	CASRSSRGGEGTEAFF	TRBJ1-1	-	few	TRBV6-4
TGTGCCAGCAGCTTAGGGGCGGGAGTGCCCTACGAGCAGTACTTC	CASSLGAGVPYEQYF	TRBJ2-7	TRBD2	-	TRBV7-6
TGTGCCAGCAGCTTCGGCGGGAGGGGCGAGCAGTACTTC	CASSFGGRGEQYF	TRBJ2-7	TRBD2	-	TRBV5-4
TGTGCCTGGAGTGACTCCTGCGAGCAGTACTTC	CAWSDSCEQYF	TRBJ2-7	-	-	TRBV30
TGTGCCAGTGCCAGGGGGAGAGAGCAGTACTTC	CASARGREQYF	TRBJ2-7	TRBD1	-	TRBV19
TGTGCCAGCAGTCCAGAAGCGGGAAGCTCCTACAATGAGCAGTTCTTC	CASSPEAGSSYNEQFF	TRBJ2-1	TRBD2	once	TRBV27
TGTGCCAGCAGCCAGGATCTACGTTCAGAGGAGAACACTGAAGCTTTCTTT	CASSQDLRSEENTEAFF	TRBJ1-1	-	-	TRBV4-2
TGTGCCAGCAGCTCCCGACAGGGTAGCCTCTACGAGCAGTACTTC	CASSSRQGSLYEQYF	TRBJ2-7	TRBD1	-	TRBV7-9
TGCGCCAGCAGAGTCAAGCCCTCCTACGAGCAGTACTTC	CASRVKPSYEQYF	TRBJ2-7	-	-	TRBV5-1
TGTGCCAGCAATACTGGCCCAGGGCTAGCGGGAGACTTTGATACGCAGTATTTT	CASNTGPGLAGDFDTQYF	TRBJ2-3	TRBD2	once	TRBV9
TGCAGCGTTGTCGGGGACTCCTACGAGCAGTACTTC	CSVVGDSYEQYF	TRBJ2-7	-	-	TRBV29-1
TGTGCCAGCAGGTCCCCTAAAGACAGTTCCTACGAGCAGTACTTC	CASRSPKDSSYEQYF	TRBJ2-7	-	-	TRBV28
TGCGCCAGCAGGCTACAGGCATCTGAAGCTTTCTTT	CASRLQASEAFF	TRBJ1-1	-	-	TRBV4-1
TGCGCCAGCAGGCGGTGGAATCAGCCCCAGCATTTT	CASRRWNQPQHF	TRBJ1-5	-	medium-sized	TRBV10-2
TGTGCCAGCAGCTTAGAGACTAGCCTAATCTCTGGGGCCAACGTCCTGACTTTC	CASSLETSLISGANVLTF	TRBJ2-6	TRBD2	-	TRBV13
TGCGCCAGCAGCCAAGATCCCGGGACAGGGAGGTACGAGCAGTACTTC	CASSQDPGTGRYEQYF	TRBJ2-7	TRBD1	-	TRBV4-1
TGTGCCAGCTCACCGTATTGGCAGGGGCAAGAGACCCAGTACTTC	CASSPYWQGQETQYF	TRBJ2-5	-	-	TRBV18
TGTGCCAGTGGGGGGGGAGGGAACACTGAAGCTTTCTTT	CASGGGGNTEAFF	TRBJ1-1	-	once	TRBV9
TGTGCCAGCAGTGACGGCGGGAGCACTACCGCAGATACGCAGTATTTT	CASSDGGSTTADTQYF	TRBJ2-3	TRBD2	-	TRBV2
TGTGCCAGCAGTTACTCGACAGGGCCCAAGGGAACTGAAGCTTTCTTT	CASSYSTGPKGTEAFF	TRBJ1-1	TRBD1	-	TRBV6-5
TGTGCCAGCAGCTTAGTCGACCCGGCAGGGAAGGCCTTC	CASSLVDPAGKAF	TRBJ2-4	-	-	TRBV7-9
TGTGCCAGCAGCTTGTCGGTCTCTAATGAAAAACTGTTTTTT	CASSLSVSNEKLFF	TRBJ1-4	-	-	TRBV7-9
TGCGCCAGCAGCCATGGAGGGTCTGGGGCCAACGTCCTGACTTTC	CASSHGGSGANVLTF	TRBJ2-6	-	-	TRBV4-1
TGTGCCAGCAGCTTAGTGCAGGGGTCCGAGCAGTACTTC	CASSLVQGSEQYF	TRBJ2-7	-	-	TRBV7-9
TGTGCCAGCAGTGACTCGCTAAGTCTGCGGGAGGGCGGAGAGACCCAGTACTTC	CASSDSLSLREGGETQYF	TRBJ2-5	TRBD2	-	TRBV6-4
TGTGCCAGCAGCTCGACAGGGGGCAGGCAGCCCCAGCATTTT	CASSSTGGRQPQHF	TRBJ1-5	TRBD1	-	TRBV6-5
TGTGCCAGCAGTCCCGGACAGGGGGGATACGAGCAGTACTTC	CASSPGQGGYEQYF	TRBJ2-7	TRBD1	-	TRBV28
TGTGCCAGCAGTTTATCTACTAGCGGAAGCACAGATACGCAGTATTTT	CASSLSTSGSTDTQYF	TRBJ2-3	TRBD2	-	TRBV27
TGTGCTAGCAGCTCCCGACTACAGAGGCGGGAGGGGGCCGGGGAGCTGTTTTTT	CASSSRLQRREGAGELFF	TRBJ2-2	TRBD2	-	TRBV7-7
TGTGCCAGCAGCTTAGGGGGGAGGGGCACAGATACGCAGTATTTT	CASSLGGRGTDTQYF	TRBJ2-3	TRBD2	-	TRBV13
TGTGCCAGCAGCTCTGTAGCGGGAGTAGGCTACAATGAGCAGTTCTTC	CASSSVAGVGYNEQFF	TRBJ2-1	TRBD2	-	TRBV7-9
TGCGCCAGCAGCCCGGGTAGTGGAGCCTATGGCTACACCTTC	CASSPGSGAYGYTF	TRBJ1-2	-	-	TRBV5-1
TGTGCCAGCAGGAAACCTAGCGGGATCCCCGGGGAGCTGTTTTTT	CASRKPSGIPGELFF	TRBJ2-2	TRBD2	many	TRBV28
TGCGCCAGCAGCCTTCTAGCGGGAGCAGGAAATGAGCAGTTCTTC	CASSLLAGAGNEQFF	TRBJ2-1	TRBD2	once	TRBV4-1
TGTGCCAGCAGCTCCCTCGGACTAGCCTCCCCGGAAGAGCAGTACTTC	CASSSLGLASPEEQYF	TRBJ2-7	TRBD2	-	TRBV7-9
TGTGCCAGCAGCTTATTAGGGGTCGAGCAGTACTTC	CASSLLGVEQYF	TRBJ2-7	-	-	TRBV7-9
TGTGCCAGCATACGGGATTGGGAAGCTTTCTTT	CASIRDWEAFF	TRBJ1-1	-	-	TRBV6-1
TGTGCCAGCAGTTTTACAGGGGGATCCGACTATGGCTACACCTTC	CASSFTGGSDYGYTF	TRBJ1-2	TRBD1	-	TRBV28
TGTGCCAGCAGCTGGGACAGGGGGCTCGGAAACACCATATATTTT	CASSWDRGLGNTIYF	TRBJ1-3	TRBD1	-	TRBV5-4
TGTGCCAGCTCAAATACAGGGGGGATAGACGAGCAGTACTTC	CASSNTGGIDEQYF	TRBJ2-7	TRBD1	-	TRBV18
TGCGCCAGCAGCCAAGATTGGCTAGCGGGGTCGAGCACCGGGGAGCTGTTTTTT	CASSQDWLAGSSTGELFF	TRBJ2-2	TRBD2	-	TRBV4-3
TGTGCCAGCAGCTTGGACTCAAAACCCTACGAGCAGTACTTC	CASSLDSKPYEQYF	TRBJ2-7	-	-	TRBV7-2
TGTGCCAGCAGCTTCCTAGCGGGAGATTCTAATGAGCAGTTCTTC	CASSFLAGDSNEQFF	TRBJ2-1	TRBD2	-	TRBV13
TGTGCCAGTAGTATAGACGTTAACTATGGCTACACCTTC	CASSIDVNYGYTF	TRBJ1-2	-	-	TRBV19
TGTGCCAGCAGCCAAGACAGTAGCTCTGGAAACACCATATATTTT	CASSQDSSSGNTIYF	TRBJ1-3	-	-	TRBV11-3
TGTGCCAGCAGTATACCGGGACAGGAGTACGAGCAGTACTTC	CASSIPGQEYEQYF	TRBJ2-7	TRBD1	-	TRBV6-1
TGTGCCAGCAGTGAAATAGTCCGGGACAGCTCCTACGAGCAGTACTTC	CASSEIVRDSSYEQYF	TRBJ2-7	TRBD1	-	TRBV2
TGCGCCAGCAGCGACGACTCTAGCGGGAGGGCCTGGGAGCAGTACTTC	CASSDDSSGRAWEQYF	TRBJ2-7	TRBD2	-	TRBV10-2